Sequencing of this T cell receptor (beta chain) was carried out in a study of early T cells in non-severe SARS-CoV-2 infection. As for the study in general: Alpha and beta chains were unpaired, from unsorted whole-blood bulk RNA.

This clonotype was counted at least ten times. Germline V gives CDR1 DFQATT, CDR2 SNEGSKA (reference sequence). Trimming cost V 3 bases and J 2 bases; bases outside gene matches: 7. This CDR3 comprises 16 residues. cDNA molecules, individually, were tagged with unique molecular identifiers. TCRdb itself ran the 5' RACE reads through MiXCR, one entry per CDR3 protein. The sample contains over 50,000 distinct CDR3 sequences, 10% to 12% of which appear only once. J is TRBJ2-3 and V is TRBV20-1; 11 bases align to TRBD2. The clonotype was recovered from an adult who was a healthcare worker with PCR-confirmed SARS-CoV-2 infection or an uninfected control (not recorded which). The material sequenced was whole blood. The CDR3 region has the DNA TGCAGTGCTAGCGGTGCTAGCGGGGGGCCCACAGATACGCAGTATTTT. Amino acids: CSASGASGGPTDTQYF.